A selection of T cell receptor beta chains follows, all from one sample in a study of blood T cell repertoires in COVID-19. Clones were read by immunoSEQ multiplex PCR, and TCRdb kept only the in-frame ones, dropping some. The table records about 98,000 clones, 78% of them present only once. The specimen was peripheral blood. Receptor source: a man aged 55 to 70 with active or convalescent COVID-19. Both conserved end residues are part of each CDR3. Each record gives: V gene, J gene, CDR3 length, CDR3 protein.

TRBV12-3/TRBV12-4,TRBJ1-2,13,CATTGALSAGYTF
TRBV13,TRBJ2-1,15,CASSEAGGPSNEQFF
TRBV24-1,TRBJ2-5,15,CATSDTTGGAETQYF
TRBV5-4,TRBJ2-2,14,CASRLEGAAGELFF
TRBV6-5,TRBJ1-2,14,CASTRSFANYGYTF
TRBV2,TRBJ1-2,14,CASSEGQVDYGYTF
TRBV3-1/TRBV3-2,TRBJ1-5,13,CASSQAGIQPQHF
TRBV10-3,TRBJ1-4,13,CAISEWTREKLFF
TRBV3-1/TRBV3-2,TRBJ2-7,14,CASSQDRGPYEQYF
TRBV7-9,TRBJ1-3,12,CASSPGWSTIYF
TRBV7-2,TRBJ2-2,16,CASSPAGGPGTGELFF
TRBV13,TRBJ2-3,18,CASSSTSGRATLPDTQYF
TRBV15,TRBJ2-2,14,CATSKGTGSGELFF
TRBV19,TRBJ2-1,16,CASSLTRTGLGNEQFF
TRBV12-3/TRBV12-4,TRBJ2-1,13,CASRLQGYNEQFF
TRBV7-6,TRBJ1-4,14,CASSRQGGNEKLFF
TRBV27,TRBJ2-5,15,CASSLLGRGSETQYF
TRBV15,TRBJ1-1,15,CATSRDRGRGNEAFF
TRBV5-4,TRBJ1-2,14,CASSSSGTLYGYTF
TRBV27,TRBJ2-5,14,CASSFSGGVKTQYF
TRBV7-8,TRBJ2-2,15,CASSSGLGGTGELFF
TRBV7-9,TRBJ2-7,14,CASSNGRAGYEQYF
TRBV30,TRBJ1-1,13,CAWRPYRAAEAFF
TRBV30,TRBJ1-1,12,CAWRDRNTEAFF
TRBV19,TRBJ1-2,13,CASTLDRGYGYTF
TRBV19,TRBJ2-5,15,CASSQSGSGRETQYF
TRBV5-1,TRBJ2-2,14,CASRGLGATGELFF
TRBV4-3,TRBJ2-4,14,CASSSRGRGNIQYF
TRBV30,TRBJ2-7,16,CAWSPTALAGSYEQYF
TRBV28,TRBJ2-1,15,CASSRAGGPRDEQFF
TRBV18,TRBJ2-3,13,CASSPDYTDTQYF
TRBV6-2/TRBV6-3,TRBJ2-3,16,CASSPVAGGASDTQYF
TRBV24-1,TRBJ2-5,12,CATSGPRETQYF
TRBV18,TRBJ1-4,15,CASSLSTGSSEKLFF
TRBV19,TRBJ2-1,15,CASSSAGRSNNEQFF
TRBV10-3,TRBJ2-3,14,CAISGQGRTDTQYF
TRBV28,TRBJ1-6,13,CASSHTRNSPLHF
TRBV5-4,TRBJ2-5,13,CASSLAQGRTQYF
TRBV18,TRBJ2-1,15,CASSPPLAGGGEQFF
TRBV24-1,TRBJ2-1,15,CATSDIRLAYNEQFF
TRBV7-6,TRBJ2-3,13,CASSADIADTQYF
TRBV2,TRBJ1-4,15,CASSRQGVVMEKLFF
TRBV6-5,TRBJ1-1,14,CASSPNPGRAEAFF
TRBV11-2,TRBJ2-7,13,CASSLEAPGEQYF
TRBV4-3,TRBJ2-3,16,CASSRTSGQFTDTQYF
TRBV19,TRBJ2-3,17,CASRPGLAGESTDTQYF
TRBV6-5,TRBJ2-1,13,CASWSGLANEQFF
TRBV2,TRBJ1-5,15,CASNEQGFGNQPQHF
TRBV4-3,TRBJ1-5,16,CASSQDIRGGNQPQHF